The rows below give T cell receptor beta chains drawn from one sample of a study of OX40 agonist ivuxolimab in advanced cancers. Sequencing was performed with immunoSEQ multiplex PCR; in TCRdb, only in-frame clones are kept and a portion is missing. The sample includes fewer than 85,000 clones, around 86% of them seen just once. The material sequenced was CD4+ or CD8+ T cells sorted from blood, taken in a trial of the OX40 agonist ivuxolimab. These receptors all stem from an adult with an advanced solid tumor such as melanoma, head and neck, liver or kidney cancer. CDR3s include the opening cysteine and the closing phenylalanine or tryptophan. The D gene is left open where the match is weak. Size is omitted from some rows. Given values are once, few, many or a class for expanded clones.

>TRBD1|TRBJ2-7|once|TRBV19
TGTGCCAGTAGTTCTCCGTTGGGGGACAGATCGGCCCACGAGCAGTACTTC
CASSSPLGDRSAHEQYF
>.|TRBJ2-3|.|TRBV29-1
TGCAGCGTTGAGGGGGACGGCGTGCGCACAGATACGCAGTATTTT
CSVEGDGVRTDTQYF
>.|TRBJ1-6|.|TRBV7-3
TGTGCCAGCAGCCCCCCAGCTGACAGTAATTCACCCCTCCACTTT
CASSPPADSNSPLHF
>.|TRBJ2-3|.|TRBV2
TGTGCCAGCAGTGAAGTGCGGCTCCAGTATTTT
CASSEVRLQYF
>.|TRBJ2-1|.|TRBV18
TGTGCCAGCTCACCATACGGGACTCCAGTCAATGAGCAGTTCTTC
CASSPYGTPVNEQFF
>.|TRBJ2-7|.|TRBV6-6
TGTGCCAGCAGTTACTCCCGGGCCAGCTCCTACGAGCAGTACTTC
CASSYSRASSYEQYF
>.|TRBJ1-1|.|TRBV29-1
TGCAGCGTTGAACTATCCCTGGGGAACACTGAAGCTTTCTTT
CSVELSLGNTEAFF
>TRBD2|TRBJ2-5|.|TRBV28
TGTGCCACCGTAGCGGGGAAAGAGACCCAGTACTTC
CATVAGKETQYF
>TRBD1|TRBJ1-5|.|TRBV27
TGTGCCAGCAGTCCCGGGACAGGGAATCAGCCCCAGCATTTT
CASSPGTGNQPQHF
>TRBD1|TRBJ2-5|.|TRBV28
TGTGCCTGGGGGACAGGGAAAGAGACCCAGTACTTC
CAWGTGKETQYF
>TRBD1|TRBJ1-1|.|TRBV19
TGTGCCAGTAGCCCCGACAGGGCCACTGAAGCTTTCTTT
CASSPDRATEAFF
>.|TRBJ1-1|.|TRBV2
TGTGCCAGCAGTGATGGGAGGCGAGGAGGCACTGAAGCTTTCTTT
CASSDGRRGGTEAFF
>.|TRBJ2-4|.|TRBV18
TGTGCCAGCTCACCAGGCCAGGGGAAGGTGAACATTCAGTACTTC
CASSPGQGKVNIQYF
>.|TRBJ1-3|.|TRBV19
TGTGCCAGTAGGCGAGCGGGGACCCCGCCCGGCGGCACCATATATTTT
CASRRAGTPPGGTIYF
>.|TRBJ1-1|.|TRBV19
TGTGCCAGTAAAGGAGGGGGCACTGAAGCTTTCTTT
CASKGGGTEAFF
>.|TRBJ1-6|.|TRBV14
TGTGCCAGCAGCCCGCGTGGGGGTAATTCACCCCTCCACTTT
CASSPRGGNSPLHF
>TRBD1|TRBJ2-5|.|TRBV7-2
TGTGCCAGCAGCTTAAGGGGGACAGGGGGGTCTCAGTACTTC
CASSLRGTGGSQYF
>.|TRBJ2-2|.|TRBV28
TGTGCCAGCAGTTCCCGACCCGCCCCCGGGGAGCTGTTTTTT
CASSSRPAPGELFF
>TRBD2|TRBJ2-5|few|TRBV4-2
TGTGCCAGCAGCCAAGGCGGGGGGCCAAAAGAGACCCAGTACTTC
CASSQGGGPKETQYF
>.|TRBJ1-1|.|TRBV30
TGTGCCTGGACGGTATTTGGGGGGGCCCTTATGAGGGAGGACACTGAAGCTTTCTTT
CAWTVFGGALMREDTEAFF
>TRBD1|TRBJ1-2|.|TRBV19
TGTGCCAGTAGTGAAGGGACAGACTCGAGTAACTATGGCTACACCTTC
CASSEGTDSSNYGYTF
>.|TRBJ1-2|few|TRBV19
TGTGCCAGTAGTATGGAAGGGCTGGGGGGCTACACCTTC
CASSMEGLGGYTF
>.|TRBJ2-7|.|TRBV9
TGTGCCAGCAGCTTTCCCCCCTGCAGGAACCCCTACGAGCAGTACTTC
CASSFPPCRNPYEQYF
>.|TRBJ2-5|.|TRBV5-1
TGCGCCAGCCAGAACAGGGCGAGTGAAGAGACCCAGTACTTC
CASQNRASEETQYF
>.|TRBJ1-2|.|TRBV29-1
TGCAGCGTTGAAGTGGGACCTGACTATGGCTACACCTTC
CSVEVGPDYGYTF
>.|TRBJ1-5|.|TRBV21-1
TGTGCCAGCAGACTTGGAGTATCTCAGCCCCAGCATTTT
CASRLGVSQPQHF
>TRBD1|TRBJ1-1|.|TRBV7-3
TGTGCCAGCAGCCCCCCAGGGGGAAGGAACACTGAAGCTTTCTTT
CASSPPGGRNTEAFF
>.|TRBJ1-6|.|TRBV11-2
TGTGCCAGCAGCTTTTGGGATAATTCACCCCTCCACTTT
CASSFWDNSPLHF
>.|TRBJ2-1|.|TRBV6-1
TGTGCCAGCAGTGAAGGACAGATTTTATACAATGAGCAGTTCTTC
CASSEGQILYNEQFF
>.|TRBJ2-2|.|TRBV18
TGTGCCAGCTCACCAGTGCTTCTAGGGGCCAACACCGGGGAGCTGTTTTTT
CASSPVLLGANTGELFF
>TRBD2|TRBJ2-3|.|TRBV2
TGTGCCAGCAGTGAGGGACTAGCGGGGGGCGATACGCAGTATTTT
CASSEGLAGGDTQYF
>.|TRBJ1-2|.|TRBV6-6
TGTGCCAGCAGTTCTGGGCTAAACTATGGCTACACCTTC
CASSSGLNYGYTF
>TRBD1|TRBJ1-4|.|TRBV4-1
TGCGCCAGCACGAGGACAGGGTACACTAATGAAAAACTGTTTTTT
CASTRTGYTNEKLFF
>.|TRBJ1-1|.|TRBV28
TGTGCCAGCATAGTTGGGGGGTGGTTGAGGACTGAAGCTTTCTTT
CASIVGGWLRTEAFF
>TRBD1|TRBJ1-2|few|TRBV2
TGTGCCAGCAGTGAAAGCGATATAGGGGGCGGAGGGGGCTACACCTTC
CASSESDIGGGGGYTF
>.|TRBJ1-2|few|TRBV7-8
TGTGCCAGCAGCTTAGAACAGGGTACATATGGCTACACCTTC
CASSLEQGTYGYTF
>.|TRBJ1-6|few|TRBV7-9
TGTGCCAGCAGCGAGGACAGTACACGGTCACCCCTCCACTTT
CASSEDSTRSPLHF
>.|TRBJ2-1|.|TRBV11-2
TGTGCCAGCAGCCCCACGATCTGGGGGGCAGGGACCTACAATGAGCAGTTCTTC
CASSPTIWGAGTYNEQFF
>.|TRBJ2-7|.|TRBV29-1
TGCAGCGCCAACACGAGGCCCTACGAGCAGTACTTC
CSANTRPYEQYF
>.|TRBJ1-1|few|TRBV5-4
TGTGCCAGCAGCTTGGCCGATTTAGGGGGCACTGAAGCTTTCTTT
CASSLADLGGTEAFF
>TRBD1|TRBJ2-5|.|TRBV7-7
TGTGCCAGCAGCTTACAGGCTCGACAGGGGCGAAAGGAGACCCAGTACTTC
CASSLQARQGRKETQYF
>TRBD2|TRBJ2-7|once|TRBV5-1
TGCGCCAGCAGCCCCCGCGGGGGGAACCCCTACGAGCAGTACTTC
CASSPRGGNPYEQYF
>TRBD2|TRBJ2-7|once|TRBV11-2
TGTGCCAGCAGCCCACCGGGGACTAGCGCTTCCTACGAGCAGTACTTC
CASSPPGTSASYEQYF
>TRBD1|TRBJ2-3|.|TRBV18
TGTGCCAGCTCAAGGGACAGCCAACTATTCAGTACGCAGTATTTT
CASSRDSQLFSTQYF
>TRBD1|TRBJ2-7|.|TRBV2
TGTGCCAGCAGGGGGACAGGGCCCCACGAGCAGTACTTC
CASRGTGPHEQYF